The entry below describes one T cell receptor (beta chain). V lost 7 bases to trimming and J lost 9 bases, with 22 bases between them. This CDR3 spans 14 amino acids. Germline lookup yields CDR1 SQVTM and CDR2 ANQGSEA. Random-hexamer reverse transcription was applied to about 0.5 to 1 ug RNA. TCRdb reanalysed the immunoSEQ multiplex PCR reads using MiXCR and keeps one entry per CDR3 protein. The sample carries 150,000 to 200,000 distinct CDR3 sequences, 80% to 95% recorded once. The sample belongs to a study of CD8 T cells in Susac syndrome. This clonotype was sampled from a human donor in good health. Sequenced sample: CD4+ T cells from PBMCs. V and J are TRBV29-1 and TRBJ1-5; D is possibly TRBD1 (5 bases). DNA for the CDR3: TGCAGCGCCAAAGGGGACGGTGATCATCGGCCCCAGCATTTT. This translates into CSAKGDGDHRPQHF.